Reported below is one T cell receptor beta chain. This sample was taken from a study of control samples from healthy donors and cancer patients. The CDR3 extends over 13 amino acids. V lost 1 base, J lost 8 bases, and 9 bases lay in between. Germline CDR1 is SGHNT and CDR2 is YYREEE (reference sequence). Clones were sequenced by immunoSEQ multiplex PCR, and TCRdb holds only the in-frame ones, with some missing. The table lists about 70,000 clones, about 87% of them singletons. The sequencing input was blood. J is TRBJ1-4 and V is TRBV5-4; D is uncertain. This sequence was found in a man aged 50 to 59 in good health. The CDR3 region is CASSLPRSEKLFF. The CDR3 nucleotides read TGTGCCAGCAGCTTGCCGCGGAGCGAAAAACTGTTTTTT.